Below are 27 T cell receptor beta chains sequenced from a single sample in a study of monozygotic twins with cystic fibrosis. Profiling relied on immunoSEQ multiplex PCR, and the TCRdb table lists in-frame clones only, not all of them. The sample has about 36,000 clones, about 90% seen once; the top ten hold less than 0.2%. Sequenced material: blood. These TCRs come from a boy between 2 and 15 years old with cystic fibrosis.

The chain couples TRBV6-5 to TRBJ2-2, with D hard to call. Germline CDR1 and CDR2: MNHEY and SVGAGI. Trimming left V 2 bases short and J 7 bases short, with 5 bases between. The CDR3 spans 12 residues. The CDR3 nucleotides read TGTGCCAGCAGTTACAGGGTCGGGGAGCTGTTTTTT. It is translated as CASSYRVGELFF.

The chain joins TRBV4-1 to TRBJ2-1; no reliable D call. V was shortened by 1 base and J by 4 bases, with 5 bases between the two germline ends. CDR3 length: 13 amino acids. Germline values: CDR1 MGHRA, CDR2 YSYEKL. The CDR3 DNA reads TGCGCCAGCAGCCAAGCCTTATACAATGAGCAGTTCTTC. It encodes CASSQALYNEQFF.

The chain employs TRBV29-1 and TRBJ1-1; D may be TRBD1 (6 bases). The CDR3 has 12 residues. Trimming removed 7 bases at V and 0 bases at J, with 9 bases between. Looked up from germline, CDR1 is SQVTM and CDR2 is ANQGSEA. DNA for the CDR3: TGCAGCGCCCGGACAGTGAACACTGAAGCTTTCTTT. This codes for CSARTVNTEAFF.

The chain links TRBV2 to TRBJ1-1; D might be TRBD1 (6 bases). The CDR3 sequence is 14 residues long. V lost 7 bases and J 0 bases, leaving 12 bases between the germline ends. Germline CDR1 and CDR2: SNHLY and FYNNEI. Written as DNA, the CDR3 is TGTGCCAGCAATAAGGGGGGGCTGAACACTGAAGCTTTCTTT. Translating gives CASNKGGLNTEAFF.

The chain joins TRBV27 to TRBJ2-3; D not resolved. Trimming removed 5 bases from V and 1 base from J, with 1 base in between. CDR1 is MNHEY and CDR2 is SMNVEV in the germline V gene (reference sequence). This CDR3 has 11 amino acids. CDR3 sequence (DNA): TGTGCCAGCAGTCGCACAGATACGCAGTATTTT. Translated: CASSRTDTQYF.

J is TRBJ2-2 and V is TRBV5-6; D is perhaps TRBD1 (5 bases). Germline assignment: CDR1 SGHDT and CDR2 YYEEEE. V was shortened by 0 bases and J by 8 bases, with 5 bases between the two germline ends. The CDR3 has 12 residues. CDR3 protein: CASSLDRGELFF. CDR3 DNA: TGTGCCAGCAGCTTGGACAGGGGGGAGCTGTTTTTT.

CDR3 bases: TGTGCCAGCAGCTTAAAGAGGGACAGTGAGCAGTACTTC. Residues: CASSLKRDSEQYF. The rearrangement joins TRBV7-8 to TRBJ2-7; 7 bases match TRBD1. Trimming removed 2 bases from V and 7 bases from J; junction bases left unmatched: 5. Germline-derived CDR1 and CDR2 are SGHVS and FQNEAQ. This CDR3 has 13 residues.

V gene TRBV5-1 combines with J gene TRBJ2-3; D may correspond to TRBD1 or TRBD2 (5 bases each). CDR3 length equals 15 residues. The ends were cut back, 7 bases at V and 0 bases at J, with 15 bases in the middle. CDR1 and CDR2 (germline): SGHRS, YFSETQ. The CDR3 here is CASSPGPKSTDTQYF. For the CDR3, the DNA is TGCGCCAGCTCCCCGGGACCGAAAAGCACAGATACGCAGTATTTT. Together with reference TRBV5-1 and TRBJ2-3, the CDR3 gives the full variable domain: KAGVTQTPRYLIKTRGQQVTLSCSPISGHRSVSWYQQTPGQGLQFLFEYFSETQRNKGNFPGRFSGRQFSNSRSEMNVSTLELGDSALYLCASSPGPKSTDTQYFGPGTRLTVL.

The rearrangement links TRBV12-5 to TRBJ2-5; the match to TRBD1 covers 8 bases. The CDR3 is 16 amino acids. Germline V gene lookup returns CDR1 LGHNT and CDR2 FRNRAP. V trimming: 0 bases; J trimming: 2 bases; junction bases outside the gene matches: 5. CDR3 protein: CASGLVLGQGQETQYF. The CDR3 DNA follows: TGTGCTAGTGGTTTGGTATTAGGACAGGGACAAGAGACCCAGTACTTC. Full variable domain (outside the CDR3, taken from reference TRBV12-5 and TRBJ2-5): DARVTQTPRHKVTEMGQEVTMRCQPILGHNTVFWYRQTMMQGLELLAYFRNRAPLDDSGMPKDRFSAEMPDATLATLKIQPSEPRDSAVYFCASGLVLGQGQETQYFGPGTRLLVL.

In its sample, this clone was seen once. The chain carries TRBV27 and TRBJ2-7; TRBD1 is a possible D gene (6 bases). V was clipped by 3 bases and J by 2 bases, with 11 bases between them. The CDR3 spans 14 residues. In germline, CDR1 is MNHEY, CDR2 SMNVEV (reference sequence). The CDR3 reads CASSFTQGPYEQYF. The DNA of the CDR3 is TGTGCCAGCAGTTTTACCCAGGGGCCCTACGAGCAGTACTTC.

V gene TRBV6-6 combines with J gene TRBJ1-4; 7 bases agree with TRBD1. The germline gives CDR1 MNHNY, CDR2 SVGAGI (reference sequence). V shed 2 bases, J shed 4 bases, and the junction held 4 bases outside the gene matches. The CDR3 is made up of 15 amino acids. Here the CDR3 reads CASSYAGQLNEKLFF. The CDR3 nucleotides read TGTGCCAGCAGTTACGCGGGACAGCTTAATGAAAAACTGTTTTTT.

The chain couples TRBV19 to TRBJ2-7, with D unclear. Germline CDR1 is LNHDA and CDR2 is SQIVND (reference sequence). Trimming took off 3 bases at V and 2 bases at J, with 8 bases between the two ends. The CDR3 sequence is 13 residues long. CDR3 amino acids: CASSIRQTYEQYF. The CDR3 DNA sequence: TGTGCCAGTAGTATTCGGCAGACCTACGAGCAGTACTTC.

The V call is TRBV27, the J call TRBJ2-7, with no clear D. Per the germline V gene, CDR1 is MNHEY and CDR2 is SMNVEV (reference sequence). V lost 6 bases and J 2 bases, leaving 11 bases between the germline ends. This CDR3 region has 13 residues. Here the CDR3 DNA reads TGTGCCAGCAGGGCTCGGGCTACCTACGAGCAGTACTTC. It yields the protein CASRARATYEQYF.

This chain uses TRBV19 with TRBJ1-5; D unclear. The CDR3 spans 15 residues. The V gene's germline CDR1 is LNHDA and CDR2 SQIVND (reference sequence). Trimming took off 3 bases at V and 4 bases at J, with 13 bases between the two ends. CDR3 in amino acids: CASSMRDAGNQPQHF. The CDR3 coding sequence is TGTGCCAGTAGTATGAGGGATGCGGGGAATCAGCCCCAGCATTTT.

The genes are TRBV11-3 and TRBJ1-1; D is undetermined. This CDR3 is 11 amino acids long. V shed 5 bases and J shed 6 bases, with 7 bases lying between them. The germline V gene has CDR1 SGHNT and CDR2 YENEEA. The CDR3 loop reads CASSAGPEAFF. The CDR3 DNA reads TGTGCCAGCAGCGCCGGGCCTGAAGCTTTCTTT.

The rearrangement joins TRBV6-1 to TRBJ2-7; the D is unclear. Trimming removed 6 bases from V and 3 bases from J, with 12 bases in between. Germline V gives CDR1 MNHNS, CDR2 SASEGT. The CDR3 is 13 amino acids. In DNA form, the CDR3 reads TGTGCCAGCAGCCCGACCGAATTCTACGAGCAGTACTTC. Translated, it gives CASSPTEFYEQYF.

The J gene is TRBJ1-1, the V gene TRBV13; maybe TRBD1 (5 bases). Per germline, CDR1 PRHDT and CDR2 FYEKMQ (reference sequence). With 4 bases removed from V and 6 bases from J, the gap between germline ends came to 12 bases. CDR3 length: 13 amino acids. The DNA for the CDR3 is TGTGCCAGCAGCTCCCAATTGGGACCTGAAGCTTTCTTT. This encodes CASSSQLGPEAFF.

This chain connects TRBV11-3 to TRBJ2-1; 8 positions agree with TRBD2. The germline V gene encodes CDR1 SGHNT and CDR2 YENEEA. The V gene end was trimmed by 8 bases and the J gene end by 1 base; junction bases not matched to a gene: 7. The CDR3 covers 15 residues. The CDR3 DNA is TGTGCCAGCGGGGCTAGCGGGCTGTCCTACAATGAGCAGTTCTTC. Translated: CASGASGLSYNEQFF. Supplemented by reference TRBV11-3 and TRBJ2-1, the full variable domain reads EAGVVQSPRYKIIEKKQPVAFWCNPISGHNTLYWYLQNLGQGPELLIRYENEEAVDDSQLPKDRFSAERLKGVDSTLKIQPAELGDSAVYLCASGASGLSYNEQFFGPGTRLTVL.

DNA for the CDR3: TGTGCCAGCAGTTTATCGGACGGGGAGCTGTTTTTT. Encoded protein: CASSLSDGELFF. The chain joins TRBV27 to TRBJ2-2, with D hard to call. The CDR3 has 12 residues. Trimming removed 0 bases at V and 7 bases at J, with 3 bases between. Germline V gene sequence: CDR1 MNHEY, CDR2 SMNVEV (reference sequence).

The rearrangement links TRBV5-1 to TRBJ2-5; 13 positions match TRBD2. The germline V gene encodes CDR1 SGHRS and CDR2 YFSETQ. V lost 0 bases to trimming and J lost 4 bases; unmatched junction nucleotides: 9. CDR3 length: 18 amino acids. CDR3 DNA: TGCGCCAGCAGCTTGGCGCCGACTAGCGGGGGGATCGGAGAGACCCAGTACTTC. Its protein product is CASSLAPTSGGIGETQYF.

This sequence joins TRBV6-4 and TRBJ2-1, with 8 bases fitting TRBD1. Germline V gives CDR1 MRHNA, CDR2 SNTAGT. The CDR3 runs to 15 residues. Germline trimming cut 0 bases from V and 3 bases from J; bases unmatched to any gene: 1. This CDR3 reads CASSDSTGDYNEQFF. The CDR3 bases are TGTGCCAGCAGTGACTCGACAGGGGACTACAATGAGCAGTTCTTC.

V and J are TRBV19 and TRBJ2-2, with D unclear. Trimming took off 1 base at V and 2 bases at J, with 11 bases between the two ends. There are 16 residues in the CDR3. Germline V gives CDR1 LNHDA, CDR2 SQIVND (reference sequence). DNA for the CDR3: TGTGCCAGTAGTATAGGCAGCAGATCCAACACCGGGGAGCTGTTTTTT. Encoded protein: CASSIGSRSNTGELFF.

The V and J genes are TRBV9 and TRBJ2-7, with D possibly being TRBD1 (5 bases). The germline CDR1 and CDR2 sequences are SGDLS and YYNGEE. The CDR3 is 14 amino acids. V was clipped by 0 bases and J by 2 bases, with 9 bases between them. CDR3 DNA sequence: TGTGCCAGCAGCGTAGGGGCAGGGACCTACGAGCAGTACTTC. Its protein product is CASSVGAGTYEQYF.

The gene calls are TRBV18 and TRBJ2-1; 11 bases map to TRBD1. The CDR3 is 14 residues long. V lost 7 bases to trimming and J lost 9 bases; unmatched junction nucleotides: 8. Germline V CDR1 and CDR2: KGHSH, LQKENI. CDR3 loop: CASFPDRGRGEQFF. The CDR3 DNA reads TGTGCCAGCTTCCCGGACAGGGGGCGAGGTGAGCAGTTCTTC.

This clone occurred a few times. J is TRBJ1-6 and V is TRBV7-9; D unclear. Looked up from germline, CDR1 is SEHNR and CDR2 is FQNEAQ (reference sequence). The V end was cut by 4 bases, the J end by 7 bases, with 11 bases between. The CDR3 loop spans 14 amino acids. CDR3 nucleotides: TGTGCCAGCAGCTCTACTATGGGGAATTCACCCCTCCACTTT. Its translation: CASSSTMGNSPLHF.

This chain uses TRBV5-1 with TRBJ1-1; TRBD1 matches 7 bases. This CDR3 comprises 13 residues. Germline V gives CDR1 SGHRS, CDR2 YFSETQ. Trimming at V came to 4 bases and at J to 7 bases, leaving 7 bases not matched to a gene. CDR3 DNA: TGCGCCAGCAGCCACCCCGGGACAGATGAAGCTTTCTTT. Its protein is CASSHPGTDEAFF.

The table lists this clone with a count of one. This chain connects TRBV4-1 to TRBJ1-2, with no clear D. Germline V gene sequence: CDR1 MGHRA, CDR2 YSYEKL. This CDR3 contains 13 residues. V lost 0 bases, J lost 0 bases, and 2 bases lay in between. CDR3 region: CASSQDTNYGYTF. The CDR3 coding sequence is TGCGCCAGCAGCCAAGACACTAACTATGGCTACACCTTC.